The 6 T cell receptor beta chains reported below all come from one sample, sequenced in a study of cytomegalovirus exposure and HLA in healthy donors. Using immunoSEQ multiplex PCR, the repertoire was profiled, and TCRdb retains in-frame clones only, with some absent. Of 150,000 to 200,000 clones in the sample, about 80% were seen once. Sequencing was performed on PBMCs. The receptor source for this set is a man aged 18 to 29 in good health and CMV-seropositive.

The rearrangement joins TRBV29-1 to TRBJ1-2; D gene unclear. Germline V gene data show CDR1 as SQVTM and CDR2 as ANQGSEA. V was trimmed by 7 bases and J by 8 bases, leaving 14 bases between them. CDR3 size: 11 residues. DNA for the CDR3: TGCAGCGCCGTTCAAAGCGGGGGCTACACCTTC. Amino acid sequence: CSAVQSGGYTF.

This chain joins TRBV7-9 and TRBJ2-7; tentative D call: TRBD2 (7 bases). The germline V gene has CDR1 SEHNR and CDR2 FQNEAQ (reference sequence). Trimming left V 5 bases short and J 4 bases short, with 18 bases between. The CDR3 loop spans 15 amino acids. The chain's CDR3 is CASSPWGGLGYEQYF. The CDR3 bases are TGTGCCAGCAGCCCCTGGGGGGGGCTGGGATACGAGCAGTACTTC.

The rearrangement uses TRBV5-1 and TRBJ2-5; TRBD2 matches at 15 bases. V trimming: 3 bases; J trimming: 4 bases; junction bases outside the gene matches: 7. Germline V gives CDR1 SGHRS, CDR2 YFSETQ. This CDR3 region has 17 residues. This chain's CDR3 is CASSSGLAGGEGETQYF. DNA for the CDR3: TGCGCCAGCAGCTCCGGACTAGCGGGAGGGGAAGGAGAGACCCAGTACTTC.

The V and J genes are TRBV5-1 and TRBJ2-5; 11 nucleotides align to TRBD2. This CDR3 region has 17 residues. J was trimmed by 1 base and V by 0 bases; bases with no gene match: 5. Germline CDR1 SGHRS, CDR2 YFSETQ. The CDR3 DNA reads as TGCGCCAGCAGCTTGGCCGGGACTAGCGGACCCCAAGAGACCCAGTACTTC. It yields the protein CASSLAGTSGPQETQYF. Filled out from reference TRBV5-1 and TRBJ2-5, the complete variable domain reads KAGVTQTPRYLIKTRGQQVTLSCSPISGHRSVSWYQQTPGQGLQFLFEYFSETQRNKGNFPGRFSGRQFSNSRSEMNVSTLELGDSALYLCASSLAGTSGPQETQYFGPGTRLLVL.

This chain joins TRBV9 and TRBJ1-5; D is unclear. V gave up 4 bases and J gave up 0 bases, with 8 bases separating them. This CDR3 has 14 amino acids. Germline V CDR1 and CDR2: SGDLS, YYNGEE. The DNA for the CDR3 is TGTGCCAGCAGCCCCACTAATAGCAATCAGCCCCAGCATTTT. As protein: CASSPTNSNQPQHF.

In nucleotides, the CDR3 is TGTGCCAGCAGCTTAGGTATCGGGACTAGCGGGAGGGCATACGAGCAGTACTTC. It codes for CASSLGIGTSGRAYEQYF. The chain carries TRBV5-6 and TRBJ2-7; TRBD2 aligns across 16 bases. With 2 bases clipped from V and 4 bases from J, the junction kept 9 bases outside the gene matches. The CDR3 has 18 residues. From germline, CDR1 is SGHDT and CDR2 YYEEEE.